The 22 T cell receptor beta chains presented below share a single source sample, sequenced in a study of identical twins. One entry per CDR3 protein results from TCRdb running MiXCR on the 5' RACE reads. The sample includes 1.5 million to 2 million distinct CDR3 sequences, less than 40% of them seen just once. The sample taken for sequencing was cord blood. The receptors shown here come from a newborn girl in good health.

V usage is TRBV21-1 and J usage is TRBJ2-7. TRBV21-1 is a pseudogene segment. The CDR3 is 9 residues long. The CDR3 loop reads CAAAYEQYF. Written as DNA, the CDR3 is TGTGCAGCCGCCTACGAGCAGTACTTC.

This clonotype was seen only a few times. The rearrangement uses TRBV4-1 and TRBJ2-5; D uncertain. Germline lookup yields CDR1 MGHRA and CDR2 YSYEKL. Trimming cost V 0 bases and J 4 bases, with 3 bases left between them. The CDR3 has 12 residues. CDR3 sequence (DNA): TGCGCCAGCAGCCAAGAAACAGAGACCCAGTACTTC. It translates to CASSQETETQYF.

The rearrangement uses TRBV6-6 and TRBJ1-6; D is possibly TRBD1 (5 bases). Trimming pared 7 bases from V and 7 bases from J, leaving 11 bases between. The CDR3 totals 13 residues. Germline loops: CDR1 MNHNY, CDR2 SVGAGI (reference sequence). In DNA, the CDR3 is TGTGCCAGCAATCACAAGGGGAATTCACCCCTCCACTTT. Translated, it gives CASNHKGNSPLHF.

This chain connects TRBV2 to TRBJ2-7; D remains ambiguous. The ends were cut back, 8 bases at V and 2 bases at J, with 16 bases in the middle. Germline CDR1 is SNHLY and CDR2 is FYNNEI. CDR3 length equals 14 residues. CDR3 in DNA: TGTGCCAGCCGCCCCCCACTACTCACCTACGAGCAGTACTTC. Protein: CASRPPLLTYEQYF.

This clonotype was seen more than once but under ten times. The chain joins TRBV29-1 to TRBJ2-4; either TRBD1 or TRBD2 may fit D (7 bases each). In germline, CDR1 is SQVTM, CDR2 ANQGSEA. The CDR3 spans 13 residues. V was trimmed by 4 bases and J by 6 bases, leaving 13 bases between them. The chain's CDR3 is CSVAGGAVNIQYF. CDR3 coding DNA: TGCAGCGTTGCAGGGGGGGCGGTAAACATTCAGTACTTC.

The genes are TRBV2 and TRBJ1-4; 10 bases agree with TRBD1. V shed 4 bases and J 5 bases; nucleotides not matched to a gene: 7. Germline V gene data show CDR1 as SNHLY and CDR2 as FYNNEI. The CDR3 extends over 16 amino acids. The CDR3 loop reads CASSVREGQGNEKLFF. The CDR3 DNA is TGTGCCAGCAGTGTTCGCGAGGGACAGGGGAATGAAAAACTGTTTTTT.

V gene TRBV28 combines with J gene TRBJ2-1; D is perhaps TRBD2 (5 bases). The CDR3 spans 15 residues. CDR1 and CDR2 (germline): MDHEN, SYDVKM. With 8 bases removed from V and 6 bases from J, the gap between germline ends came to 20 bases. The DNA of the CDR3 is TGTGCCAGCCGGTTAATATCTCGGGGTTTCAATGAGCAGTTCTTC. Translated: CASRLISRGFNEQFF. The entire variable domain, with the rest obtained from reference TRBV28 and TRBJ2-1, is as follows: DVKVTQSSRYLVKRTGEKVFLECVQDMDHENMFWYRQDPGLGLRLIYFSYDVKMKEKGDIPEGYSVSREKKERFSLILESASTNQTSMYLCASRLISRGFNEQFFGPGTRLTVL.

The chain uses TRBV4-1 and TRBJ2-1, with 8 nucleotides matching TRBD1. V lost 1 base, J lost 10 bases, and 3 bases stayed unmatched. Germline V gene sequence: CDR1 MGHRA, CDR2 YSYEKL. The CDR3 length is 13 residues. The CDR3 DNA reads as TGCGCCAGCAGCCAAGCAGGGGGCTACGAGCAGTTCTTC. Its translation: CASSQAGGYEQFF.

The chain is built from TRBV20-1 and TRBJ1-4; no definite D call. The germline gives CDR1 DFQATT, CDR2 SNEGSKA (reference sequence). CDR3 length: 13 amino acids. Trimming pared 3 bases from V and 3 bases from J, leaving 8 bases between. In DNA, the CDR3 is TGCAGTGCTAGGTCGGGGTCTAATGAAAAACTGTTTTTT. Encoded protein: CSARSGSNEKLFF.

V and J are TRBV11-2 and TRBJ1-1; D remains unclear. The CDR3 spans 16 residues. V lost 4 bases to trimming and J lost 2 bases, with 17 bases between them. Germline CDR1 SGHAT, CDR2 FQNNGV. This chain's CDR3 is CASSSALRETNTEAFF. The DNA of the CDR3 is TGTGCCAGCAGCTCCGCCTTACGGGAAACCAACACTGAAGCTTTCTTT.

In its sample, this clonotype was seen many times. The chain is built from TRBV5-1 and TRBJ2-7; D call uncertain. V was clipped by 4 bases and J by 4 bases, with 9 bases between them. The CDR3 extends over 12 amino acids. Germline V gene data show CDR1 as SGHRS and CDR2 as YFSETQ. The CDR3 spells CASSVNLYEQYF. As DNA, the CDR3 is TGCGCCAGCAGCGTAAATTTATACGAGCAGTACTTC.

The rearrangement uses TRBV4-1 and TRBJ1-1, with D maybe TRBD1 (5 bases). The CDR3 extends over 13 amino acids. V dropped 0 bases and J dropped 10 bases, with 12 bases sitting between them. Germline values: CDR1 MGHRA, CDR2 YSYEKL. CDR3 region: CASSQDLVRAAFF. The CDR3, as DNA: TGCGCCAGCAGCCAAGATCTTGTCAGGGCAGCTTTCTTT.

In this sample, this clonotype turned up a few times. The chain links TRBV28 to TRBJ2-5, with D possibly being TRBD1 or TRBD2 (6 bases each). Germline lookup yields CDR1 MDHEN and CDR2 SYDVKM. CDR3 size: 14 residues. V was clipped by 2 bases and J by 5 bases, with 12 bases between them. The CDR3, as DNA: TGTGCCAGCAGTTTAAGGGGGGTTACGGAGACCCAGTACTTC. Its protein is CASSLRGVTETQYF.

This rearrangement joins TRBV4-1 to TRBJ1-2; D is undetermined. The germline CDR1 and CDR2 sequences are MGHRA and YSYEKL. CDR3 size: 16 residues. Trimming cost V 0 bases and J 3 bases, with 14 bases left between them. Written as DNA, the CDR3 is TGCGCCAGCAGCCAAGATCAATCTCCAGGCTACTATGGCTACACCTTC. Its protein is CASSQDQSPGYYGYTF.

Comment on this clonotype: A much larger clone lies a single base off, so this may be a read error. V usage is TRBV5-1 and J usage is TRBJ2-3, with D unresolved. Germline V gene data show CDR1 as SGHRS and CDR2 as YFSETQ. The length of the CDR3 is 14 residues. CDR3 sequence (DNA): TGCGTCAGCAGCTCAGGCAAGAAAACAGATACGCAGTATTTT. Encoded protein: CVSSSGKKTDTQYF.

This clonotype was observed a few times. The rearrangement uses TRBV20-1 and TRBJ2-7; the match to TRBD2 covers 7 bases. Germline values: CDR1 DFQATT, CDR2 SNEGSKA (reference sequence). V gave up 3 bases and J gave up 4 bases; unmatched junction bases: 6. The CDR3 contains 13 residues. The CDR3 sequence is CSARGGNLYEQYF. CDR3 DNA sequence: TGCAGTGCTAGGGGAGGGAATTTGTACGAGCAGTACTTC.

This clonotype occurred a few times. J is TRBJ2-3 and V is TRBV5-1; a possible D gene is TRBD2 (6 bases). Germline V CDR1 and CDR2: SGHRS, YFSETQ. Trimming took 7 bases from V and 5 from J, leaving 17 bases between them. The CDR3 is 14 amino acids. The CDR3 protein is CASRTGSGVDTQYF. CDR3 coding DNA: TGCGCCAGCCGGACCGGGTCGGGGGTAGATACGCAGTATTTT.

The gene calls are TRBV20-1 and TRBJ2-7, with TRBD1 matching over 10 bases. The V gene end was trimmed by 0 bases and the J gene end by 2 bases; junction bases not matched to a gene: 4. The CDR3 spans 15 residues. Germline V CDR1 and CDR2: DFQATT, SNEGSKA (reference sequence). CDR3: CSAREAGQGAYEQYF. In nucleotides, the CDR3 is TGCAGTGCTAGAGAGGCAGGACAGGGGGCCTACGAGCAGTACTTC.

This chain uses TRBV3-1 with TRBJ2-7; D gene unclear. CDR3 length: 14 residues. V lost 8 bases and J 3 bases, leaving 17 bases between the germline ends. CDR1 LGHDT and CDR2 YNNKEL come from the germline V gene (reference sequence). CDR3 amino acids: CASSLTPDVYEQYF. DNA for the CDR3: TGTGCCAGCTCACTGACTCCGGATGTCTACGAGCAGTACTTC.

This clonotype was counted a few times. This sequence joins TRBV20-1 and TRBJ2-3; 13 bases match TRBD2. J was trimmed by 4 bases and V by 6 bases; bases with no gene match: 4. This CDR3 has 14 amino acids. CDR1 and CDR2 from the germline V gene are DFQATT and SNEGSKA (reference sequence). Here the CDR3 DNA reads TGCAGTGCCAGGACTAGCGGGAGAGCAGATACGCAGTATTTT. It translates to CSARTSGRADTQYF.

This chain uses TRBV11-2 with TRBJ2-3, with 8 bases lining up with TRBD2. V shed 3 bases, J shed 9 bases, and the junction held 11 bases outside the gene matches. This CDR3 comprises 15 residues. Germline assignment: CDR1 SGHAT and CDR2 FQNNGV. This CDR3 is CASSFPGLASLTQYF. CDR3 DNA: TGTGCCAGCAGCTTCCCCGGACTAGCATCCCTCACGCAGTATTTT. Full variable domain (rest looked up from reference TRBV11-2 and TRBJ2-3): EAGVAQSPRYKIIEKRQSVAFWCNPISGHATLYWYQQILGQGPKLLIQFQNNGVVDDSQLPKDRFSAERLKGVDSTLKIQPAKLEDSAVYLCASSFPGLASLTQYFGPGTRLTVL.

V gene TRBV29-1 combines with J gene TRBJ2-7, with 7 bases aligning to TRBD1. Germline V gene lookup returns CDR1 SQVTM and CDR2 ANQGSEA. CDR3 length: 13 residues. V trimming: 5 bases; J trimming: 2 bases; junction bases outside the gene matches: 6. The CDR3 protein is CSVKGGSTYEQYF. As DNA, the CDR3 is TGCAGCGTTAAAGGGGGCAGCACCTACGAGCAGTACTTC.